One and the same sample provided the 25 T cell receptor beta chains below, sequenced in a study of OX40 agonist ivuxolimab in advanced cancers. Generated by immunoSEQ multiplex PCR, the TCRdb table keeps only in-frame clones and is missing some. Of 55,000 to 80,000 clones in the sample, more than 65% are singletons; the top ten hold under 7%. This specimen was CD4+ or CD8+ T cells sorted from blood, taken in a trial of the OX40 agonist ivuxolimab. These receptors all stem from an adult with an advanced solid tumor such as melanoma, head and neck, liver or kidney cancer.

This chain links TRBV7-9 with TRBJ2-1; 9 bases are shared with TRBD2. Germline trimming cut 6 bases from V and 5 bases from J; bases unmatched to any gene: 2. The CDR3 is 13 residues long. Germline V lookup: CDR1 SEHNR, CDR2 FQNEAQ (reference sequence). CDR3 amino acids: CASRSSGDNEQFF. As DNA, the CDR3 is TGTGCCAGCAGGTCTAGCGGGGACAATGAGCAGTTCTTC. Using reference TRBV7-9 and TRBJ2-1 for the parts outside the CDR3, the full variable domain is DTGVSQNPRHKITKRGQNVTFRCDPISEHNRLYWYRQTLGQGPEFLTYFQNEAQLEKSRLLSDRFSAERPKGSFSTLEIQRTEQGDSAMYLCASRSSGDNEQFFGPGTRLTVL.

The chain combines TRBV30 with TRBJ2-7; D not resolved. CDR3 length: 11 amino acids. V was shortened by 0 bases and J by 2 bases, with 2 bases between the two germline ends. Per the germline V gene, CDR1 is GTSNPN and CDR2 is SVGIG (reference sequence). The CDR3 here is CAWSVPYEQYF. The CDR3 DNA reads as TGTGCCTGGAGTGTACCCTACGAGCAGTACTTC. Based on the CDR3 plus reference TRBV30 and TRBJ2-7, the full variable domain is SQTIHQWPATLVQPVGSPLSLECTVEGTSNPNLYWYRQAAGRGLQLLFYSVGIGQISSEVPQNLSASRPQDRQFILSSKKLLLSDSGFYLCAWSVPYEQYFGPGTRLTVT.

CDR3 bases: TGTGCCAGCAGCCTACCGCAGAGTAACTATGGCTACACCTTC. It specifies CASSLPQSNYGYTF. This chain joins TRBV5-6 and TRBJ1-2; D is ambiguous. The CDR3 sequence is 14 residues long. V was cut by 4 bases and J by 1 base, with 11 bases left in between. Germline values: CDR1 SGHDT, CDR2 YYEEEE.

This clone came up a few times. The chain's CDR3 is CAWSVSGPLYEQYF. The CDR3 DNA reads as TGTGCCTGGAGTGTATCGGGACCGCTCTACGAGCAGTACTTC. The rearrangement uses TRBV30 and TRBJ2-7, with D perhaps assigned TRBD1 or TRBD2 (5 bases each). Germline lookup yields CDR1 GTSNPN and CDR2 SVGIG (reference sequence). This CDR3 spans 14 amino acids. V dropped 0 bases and J dropped 3 bases, with 12 bases sitting between them.

The chain is built from TRBV19 and TRBJ2-1; weak D call: TRBD2 (6 bases). This CDR3 region has 15 residues. V dropped 7 bases and J dropped 7 bases, with 20 bases sitting between them. The germline CDR1 and CDR2 sequences are LNHDA and SQIVND (reference sequence). The CDR3 region is CASTLSLGGINEQFF. The CDR3 DNA reads TGTGCCAGTACTCTCTCACTCGGCGGGATAAATGAGCAGTTCTTC. Supplemented by reference TRBV19 and TRBJ2-1, the full variable domain reads DGGITQSPKYLFRKEGQNVTLSCEQNLNHDAMYWYRQDPGQGLRLIYYSQIVNDFQKGDIAEGYSVSREKKESFPLTVTSAQKNPTAFYLCASTLSLGGINEQFFGPGTRLTVL.

The chain uses TRBV10-2 and TRBJ2-2; D not resolved. The ends were cut back, 3 bases at V and 3 bases at J, with 5 bases in the middle. Germline V gene lookup returns CDR1 WSHSY and CDR2 SAAADI. This CDR3 has 13 residues. The CDR3 bases are TGCGCCAGCAGTGAACACTACACCGGGGAGCTGTTTTTT. Translated, it gives CASSEHYTGELFF.

The chain links TRBV18 to TRBJ2-5; the D is unclear. Germline V gene sequence: CDR1 KGHSH, CDR2 LQKENI. This CDR3 has 16 amino acids. The V and J ends lost 5 bases and 4 bases respectively, with 20 bases between them. The CDR3 DNA reads TGTGCCAGCTCAAGAATCCAGCGCGGATTACTAGAGACCCAGTACTTC. As protein: CASSRIQRGLLETQYF.

The chain uses TRBV30 and TRBJ1-2; 7 nucleotides line up with TRBD1. Unmatched junction bases numbered 14, after V lost 8 bases and J lost 5 bases. The CDR3 length is 14 residues. Germline CDR1 reads GTSNPN; CDR2 reads SVGIG (reference sequence). The CDR3 is CAGLRGSPLYGYTF. CDR3 DNA: TGTGCCGGCCTCAGGGGGTCGCCTCTATATGGCTACACCTTC. The entire variable domain, with the rest obtained from reference TRBV30 and TRBJ1-2, is as follows: SQTIHQWPATLVQPVGSPLSLECTVEGTSNPNLYWYRQAAGRGLQLLFYSVGIGQISSEVPQNLSASRPQDRQFILSSKKLLLSDSGFYLCAGLRGSPLYGYTFGSGTRLTVV.

The chain carries TRBV9 and TRBJ1-1; D unresolved. The CDR3 has 16 amino acids. The V end lost 0 bases, the J end lost 0 bases, and 12 bases lay between the germline ends. Germline CDR1 reads SGDLS; CDR2 reads YYNGEE. CDR3 sequence reads: CASSVAQDSMNTEAFF. DNA for the CDR3: TGTGCCAGCAGCGTAGCCCAAGATTCGATGAACACTGAAGCTTTCTTT.

The chain joins TRBV27 to TRBJ2-3; D ambiguous. In germline, CDR1 is MNHEY, CDR2 SMNVEV (reference sequence). With 3 bases removed from V and 7 bases from J, the gap between germline ends came to 5 bases. This CDR3 is built from 11 residues. CDR3 in DNA: TGTGCCAGCAGTTTGGGTTATACGCAGTATTTT. Protein sequence: CASSLGYTQYF.

This chain uses TRBV5-5 with TRBJ1-1; no reliable D call. Trimming pared 5 bases from V and 3 bases from J, leaving 14 bases between. The CDR3 extends over 14 amino acids. From germline, CDR1 is SGHKS and CDR2 YYEKEE (reference sequence). CDR3 region: CASRIIRSDTEAFF. Here the CDR3 DNA reads TGTGCCAGCAGAATCATCCGGTCGGACACTGAAGCTTTCTTT.

This chain connects TRBV10-2 to TRBJ1-5; TRBD1 agrees at 8 bases. Unmatched junction bases numbered 12, after V lost 1 base and J lost 7 bases. The germline V gene encodes CDR1 WSHSY and CDR2 SAAADI. The CDR3 contains 17 residues. The CDR3 nucleotides read TGCGCCAGCAGTGAGTTAGGGACAGGAAAAAAGGGACAGCCCCAGCATTTT. Translating it yields CASSELGTGKKGQPQHF.

The V call is TRBV18, the J call TRBJ2-7, with 9 bases identical to TRBD2. Germline V gene lookup returns CDR1 KGHSH and CDR2 LQKENI. V trimming: 2 bases; J trimming: 2 bases; junction bases outside the gene matches: 13. The CDR3 runs to 18 residues. CDR3 amino acids: CASSPGVGSSGNTYEQYF. The CDR3 nucleotides are TGTGCCAGCTCACCAGGGGTAGGGTCTAGCGGGAATACCTACGAGCAGTACTTC.

This rearrangement joins TRBV7-9 to TRBJ2-1, with D unresolved. The CDR3 length is 12 residues. The V gene's germline CDR1 is SEHNR and CDR2 FQNEAQ (reference sequence). Trimming stripped 4 bases from V and 9 bases from J, with 10 bases between. The CDR3, as DNA: TGTGCCAGCAGCTCCGGCCACGTTGAGCAGTTCTTC. Translation gives CASSSGHVEQFF.

The chain combines TRBV20-1 with TRBJ2-7, with a possible D match to TRBD1 (5 bases). V was trimmed by 4 bases and J by 5 bases, leaving 9 bases between them. Germline values: CDR1 DFQATT, CDR2 SNEGSKA (reference sequence). The CDR3 covers 11 residues. The CDR3 region has the DNA TGCAGTGCTAACACAGGTAACGAGCAGTACGTC. Translating it yields CSANTGNEQYV.

The V gene is TRBV6-5, the J gene TRBJ1-2; a weak D match, TRBD1 (5 bases). V was pared by 6 bases and J by 5 bases, with 16 bases between. This CDR3 has 14 residues. In germline, CDR1 is MNHEY, CDR2 SVGAGI. CDR3 amino acids: CASRTPGREYGYTF. The CDR3 DNA sequence: TGTGCCAGCAGGACACCGGGACGGGAGTATGGCTACACCTTC.

The chain couples TRBV28 to TRBJ2-1; TRBD2 matches at 8 bases. The CDR3 is 16 amino acids. CDR1 is MDHEN, CDR2 SYDVKM, per germline. V was pared by 5 bases and J by 2 bases, with 8 bases of the junction left unmatched. In DNA, the CDR3 is TGTGCCAGCAGTCCGAGAGCGGGAGTGCCCTACAATGAGCAGTTCTTC. The encoded protein is CASSPRAGVPYNEQFF.

The CDR3: CASSLAFQRTGSDTQYF. The CDR3 bases are TGTGCCAGCAGCTTGGCGTTCCAAAGGACAGGGTCAGATACGCAGTATTTT. The chain couples TRBV5-6 to TRBJ2-3; TRBD1 matches at 8 bases. V dropped 0 bases and J dropped 4; count of bases not matched to a gene: 10. The CDR3 is 17 amino acids. The germline V gene has CDR1 SGHDT and CDR2 YYEEEE. The whole variable domain, remainder taken from reference TRBV5-6 and TRBJ2-3, is DAGVTQSPTHLIKTRGQQVTLRCSPKSGHDTVSWYQQALGQGPQFIFQYYEEEERQRGNFPDRFSGHQFPNYSSELNVNALLLGDSALYLCASSLAFQRTGSDTQYFGPGTRLTVL.

This clone has a count of ten or more. The sample has other DNA sequences that encode this CDR3 too. This chain joins TRBV4-3 and TRBJ1-1; 8 bases line up with TRBD1. Germline V gives CDR1 LGHNA, CDR2 YSLEER. V gave up 8 bases and J gave up 6 bases; unmatched junction bases: 8. The length of the CDR3 is 13 residues. The CDR3 nucleotides are TGCGCCAGCGACAGGGGATCCGGCGCTGAAGCTTTCTTT. This codes for CASDRGSGAEAFF.

The rearrangement uses TRBV10-3 and TRBJ1-5; D uncertain. V lost 9 bases, J lost 0 bases, and 21 bases lay in between. The CDR3 runs 17 residues. Germline lookup yields CDR1 ENHRY and CDR2 SYGVKD. The DNA of the CDR3 is TGTGCCATTACCCCATGGGAACTTCCCTATAGCAATCAGCCCCAGCATTTT. Encoded protein: CAITPWELPYSNQPQHF.

This chain connects TRBV5-6 to TRBJ2-1; the D gene is possibly TRBD2 (6 bases). The CDR3 spans 12 residues. V was shortened by 4 bases and J by 7 bases, with 9 bases between the two germline ends. Germline CDR1 reads SGHDT; CDR2 reads YYEEEE. The chain's CDR3 is CASSRGGNEQFF. Written as DNA, the CDR3 is TGTGCCAGCAGCCGGGGAGGAAATGAGCAGTTCTTC.

With respect to this clone: This sample also contains other DNA sequences that code for the same CDR3. The chain carries TRBV7-9 and TRBJ1-6, with D hard to call. CDR1 and CDR2 from the germline V gene are SEHNR and FQNEAQ (reference sequence). This CDR3 region has 13 residues. Deletions cut 0 bases from V and 4 bases from J, with 1 base between. DNA for the CDR3: TGTGCCAGCAGCTTAGCATATAATTCACCCCTCCACTTT. Residues: CASSLAYNSPLHF.

The chain links TRBV6-5 to TRBJ1-4; no clear D. V lost 7 bases and J lost 7, with 7 bases in between. Germline V gene sequence: CDR1 MNHEY, CDR2 SVGAGI. The CDR3 has 11 amino acids. The CDR3 nucleotides are TGTGCCAGCACGCCGGCTGAAAAACTGTTTTTT. It codes for CASTPAEKLFF.

The chain uses TRBV9 and TRBJ1-5, with 7 positions matching TRBD1. Trimming at V came to 3 bases and at J to 6 bases, leaving 6 bases not matched to a gene. The CDR3 sequence is 14 residues long. Germline CDR1 SGDLS, CDR2 YYNGEE. CDR3 protein: CASSAGGGGQPQHF. DNA for the CDR3: TGTGCCAGCAGCGCCGGAGGGGGCGGTCAGCCCCAGCATTTT.

This chain links TRBV27 with TRBJ1-3; D not certain. Germline V gene data show CDR1 as MNHEY and CDR2 as SMNVEV (reference sequence). V lost 2 bases and J 1 base, leaving 6 bases between the germline ends. The CDR3 length is 14 residues. CDR3 protein: CASSLTVSGNTIYF. DNA of the CDR3: TGTGCCAGCAGTTTAACCGTTTCTGGAAACACCATATATTTT.